This T cell receptor beta chain emerged from a study of post-analysis software for immune sequencing data. Prepared TCR beta cDNA libraries contained unique molecular identifiers. T cells numbering about 0.85 to 11 million yielded cDNA molecules that totaled approximately 500,000. TCRdb recomputed calls from the PCR reads with MiXCR, one row per CDR3 protein. The data show about 160,000 distinct CDR3 sequences, under 40% seen once. Concerning this clonotype itself: What it binds is not known.

Findings and limits, study-wide: Controls' normalized Chao1 diversity significantly exceeded that of multiple sclerosis patients.

This receptor was taken from a girl between 10 and 17 years old with multiple sclerosis. This specimen consisted of blood, obtained after autologous hematopoietic stem cell transplantation.

CDR3 coding DNA: TGTGCCAGCACCAACGTGGGGTCCTACGAGCAGTACTTC. Protein sequence: CASTNVGSYEQYF. The chain recombines TRBV6-1 with TRBJ2-7; no reliable D call. The CDR3 covers 13 residues. CDR1 is MNHNS and CDR2 is SASEGT in the germline V gene. Trimming stripped 7 bases from V and 1 base from J, with 11 bases between.